These 21 T cell receptor beta chains were all obtained from the same sample, sequenced in a study of tumor-infiltrating lymphocytes in primary liver carcinoma. Using a constant-region primer together with ProtoScript II reverse transcriptase, TCR beta cDNA was made from 500 ng of total RNA. Investigators got TCR beta libraries out of three nested multiplex PCR rounds, done with slightly modified ARM-PCR. Primers for the first two PCR rounds were TRBV1-TRBV30 forward primers and a C-beta reverse primer (approximately 9 cycles per round). MiXCR was run by TCRdb on the multiplex PCR reads, yielding one entry per CDR3 protein. In the table there are roughly 330,000 distinct CDR3 sequences, 65% of which are singletons. For blood RNA, unsorted whole blood served as the source, and germline DNA was extracted too. The sample was peripheral blood. These receptors were obtained from a middle-aged man with primary liver carcinoma and hepatitis B virus infection.

Worth noting for this clonotype: The germline gene is not matched at one end of the junction; a read error may be the cause. J is TRBJ2-1 and V is TRBV28, with TRBD2 matching over 8 bases. The CDR3 spans 14 residues. CDR1 MDHEN and CDR2 SYDVKM come from the germline V gene. CDR3 sequence reads: CASSPGTRVNERLF. Here the CDR3 DNA reads TGTGCCAGCAGTCCTGGGACTAGAGTCAATGAGCGGTTATTC.

The chain uses TRBV5-1 and TRBJ2-5; the D gene is possibly TRBD2 (5 bases). The CDR3 runs 15 residues. Trimming left V 4 bases short and J 5 bases short, with 18 bases between. Germline V gene lookup returns CDR1 SGHRS and CDR2 YFSETQ. The CDR3 spells CASSPGSNPMETQYF. Here the CDR3 DNA reads TGCGCCAGCAGCCCGGGAAGTAATCCTATGGAGACCCAGTACTTC.

The V and J genes are TRBV4-1 and TRBJ2-7, with a possible D match to TRBD1 (5 bases). CDR1 is MGHRA and CDR2 is YSYEKL in the germline V gene. There are 15 residues in the CDR3. V lost 3 bases, J lost 2 bases, and 14 bases lay in between. The CDR3, as DNA: TGCGCCAGCAGCCACAGACAGTCTGTTCCCTACGAGCAGTACTTC. Its protein is CASSHRQSVPYEQYF.

About this clonotype itself: At one boundary the junction diverges from the germline segment, which might be a read error. The chain couples TRBV4-2 to TRBJ2-5, with 12 bases matching TRBD1. The CDR3 spans 16 residues. Germline-derived CDR1 and CDR2 are LGHNA and YNFKEQ. This CDR3 is CASSQDGTGGWEAQYF. The CDR3 DNA is TGCGCCAGCAGCCAAGATGGGACAGGGGGCTGGGAGGCCCAGTACTTC.

Concerning this clonotype itself: A read error may account for a junction end that differs from germline. The chain carries TRBV6-5 and TRBJ2-1; 9 bases line up with TRBD2. The CDR3 runs to 15 residues. The germline CDR1 and CDR2 sequences are MNHEY and SVGAGI. CDR3 region: CTSNHSGSFNNEQFF. The CDR3 region has the DNA TGTACCAGCAATCATAGCGGGAGCTTCAACAATGAGCAGTTCTTC.

Note on this clonotype: A much larger clone differs from this one at a single base, so this may be a read error. This sequence joins TRBV4-3 and TRBJ1-1; D gene unclear. Trimming took off 0 bases at V and 6 bases at J, with 8 bases between the two ends. The CDR3 consists of 13 residues. Germline CDR1 reads LGHNA; CDR2 reads YSLEER. CDR3: CASSQESVSEAFF. CDR3 nucleotide sequence: TGCGCCAGCAGCCAAGAGTCTGTCTCTGAAGCTTTCTTT.

With regard to this clonotype: A junction boundary mismatches the germline segment, possibly from a read error. V is TRBV12-3 or TRBV12-4 and J is TRBJ1-6; D call uncertain. This CDR3 comprises 15 residues. The CDR3 sequence is CASSPRGVPNSPLHF. CDR3 nucleotide sequence: TGTGCCAGCAGTCCCCGCGGGGTCCCAAATTCACCCCTACACTTT.

The chain carries TRBV28 and TRBJ2-3, with a possible D match to TRBD1 (6 bases). Germline V gene lookup returns CDR1 MDHEN and CDR2 SYDVKM. V was shortened by 6 bases and J by 8 bases, with 12 bases between the two germline ends. This CDR3 is built from 12 residues. CDR3 DNA sequence: TGTGCCAGCAGCCCAGGGGCAGGTACGCAGTATTTT. Translated: CASSPGAGTQYF. The variable domain in full, with the rest retrieved from reference TRBV28 and TRBJ2-3, is DVKVTQSSRYLVKRTGEKVFLECVQDMDHENMFWYRQDPGLGLRLIYFSYDVKMKEKGDIPEGYSVSREKKERFSLILESASTNQTSMYLCASSPGAGTQYFGPGTRLTVL.

This clonotype was counted between two and nine times. It may be a read error: a sequence one base away is much more abundant. This chain joins TRBV6-2 or TRBV6-3 and TRBJ1-5; 7 nucleotides line up with TRBD1. Germline CDR1 reads MNHEY; CDR2 reads SVGEGT. This CDR3 has 15 amino acids. The trim removed 6 bases at V and 6 bases at J, leaving 11 bases unmatched. CDR3 sequence (DNA): TGTGCCAGCAGATCCTCACAGGGGCGCATTCAGCCCCAGCATTTT. The encoded protein is CASRSSQGRIQPQHF.

Comment on this clonotype: The CDR3 end shows no conserved phenylalanine or tryptophan, and so a read error is likely. V and J are TRBV6-5 and TRBJ2-3, with TRBD1 as a possible D gene (6 bases). Per germline, CDR1 MNHEY and CDR2 SVGAGI. The CDR3 loop spans 14 amino acids. The CDR3 sequence is CASSYSRQTGTQYL. The CDR3 nucleotides read TGTGCCAGCAGTTACTCAAGACAGACAGGTACGCAGTATCTT.

The chain joins TRBV29-1 to TRBJ2-7; tentatively, D is TRBD1 (5 bases). Germline loops: CDR1 SQVTM, CDR2 ANQGSEA. There are 12 residues in the CDR3. The CDR3: CSVRQCEGEQYF. DNA for the CDR3: TGCAGTGTTCGACAGTGTGAAGGAGAGCAGTACTTC.

This clonotype was seen a handful of times. V and J are TRBV12-3 or TRBV12-4 and TRBJ2-1; the match to TRBD2 covers 11 bases. The CDR3 is 13 amino acids. Trimming cost V 10 bases and J 7 bases; bases outside gene matches: 6. Written as DNA, the CDR3 is TGTGCCAACACACTAGCGGGAGTTAATGAGCAGTTCTTC. Its protein is CANTLAGVNEQFF.

V is TRBV5-4 and J is TRBJ2-3; 10 bases line up with TRBD1. This CDR3 region has 16 residues. V trimming: 4 bases; J trimming: 10 bases; junction bases outside the gene matches: 15. Per the germline V gene, CDR1 is SGHNT and CDR2 is YYREEE (reference sequence). The CDR3 DNA reads as TGTGCCAGCAGCGCCGGAGCGGGACAGGGGAGAAATGCGCAGTATTTT. The encoded protein is CASSAGAGQGRNAQYF.

Concerning this clonotype itself: This may be a read error: a much more frequent sequence differs by one nucleotide. The chain employs TRBV12-3 or TRBV12-4 and TRBJ2-3; the D gene is possibly TRBD2 (5 bases). This CDR3 is 14 amino acids long. V was shortened by 5 bases and J by 4 bases, with 13 bases between the two germline ends. CDR3 loop: CASSARGRADTQYF. The CDR3 bases are TGTGCCAGCAGTGCCCGGGGTAGAGCAGATACGCAGTATTTT.

Regarding this clonotype: A clone one base away is much larger, so this may be a read error. The chain uses TRBV5-4 and TRBJ2-1, with 8 bases fitting TRBD2. The end of the DNA is better explained by TRBJ2-7, so the J call may be wrong. CDR3 size: 15 residues. Germline CDR1 reads SGHNT; CDR2 reads YYREEE (reference sequence). CDR3 nucleotide sequence: TGTGCCAGCAGCCCGGGACTAGGGTCCTACAATGAGCAGTACTTC. Amino acid sequence: CASSPGLGSYNEQYF.

In the case of this clonotype: This could be a read error, since a much larger clone is one nucleotide away. The V gene is TRBV10-3, the J gene TRBJ2-7, with a tentative D call TRBD2 (8 bases). This CDR3 spans 14 amino acids. V lost 6 bases and J 2 bases, leaving 14 bases between the germline ends. Germline CDR1 reads ENHRY; CDR2 reads SYGVKD. The CDR3 reads CAISIAGQTYEQYF. The CDR3, as DNA: TGTGCCATCAGCATAGCGGGACAGACCTACGAGCAGTACTTC.

This clonotype has just one count. The chain employs TRBV10-3 and TRBJ2-2; perhaps TRBD2 as D (6 bases). Germline CDR1 and CDR2: ENHRY and SYGVKD. The CDR3 totals 17 residues. Trimming removed 4 bases from V and 6 bases from J, with 21 bases in between. Written as DNA, the CDR3 is TGTGCCATCAGTGGTACCCGGGGTAGCTGGAGGGCCGGGGAGCTGTTTTTT. This gives the protein CAISGTRGSWRAGELFF.

Notes on this clonotype: Being one base from a much bigger clone, this may be a read error. The conserved closing phenylalanine or tryptophan is absent in this CDR3, likely reflecting a read error. This sequence joins TRBV10-2 and TRBJ2-5, with TRBD1 matching over 7 bases. The junction had 9 bases not matched to a gene; V was cut back by 3 bases and J by 5 bases. CDR1 and CDR2 from the germline V gene are WSHSY and SAAADI. The CDR3 contains 15 residues. In DNA form, the CDR3 reads TGCGCCAGCAGTGACCTGACAGGGTTTATGGAGACCCAGTACTTA. Protein sequence: CASSDLTGFMETQYL.

The rearrangement joins TRBV5-1 to TRBJ2-1, with D possibly called TRBD1 or TRBD2 (5 bases each). V lost 4 bases, J lost 3 bases, and 14 bases lay in between. CDR3 length: 15 amino acids. Looked up from germline, CDR1 is SGHRS and CDR2 is YFSETQ. CDR3 in DNA: TGCGCCAGCAGCACCGTACTAGGGGACTACAATGAGCAGTTCTTC. Translated: CASSTVLGDYNEQFF.

Notes on this clonotype: One junction end does not reproduce the germline sequence, and a read error may be involved. The rearrangement links TRBV7-9 to TRBJ2-2, with 9 bases that match TRBD1. CDR3 size: 15 residues. The germline CDR1 and CDR2 sequences are SEHNR and FQNEAQ (reference sequence). For the CDR3, the DNA is TGTGCCAGCAGGCCGGGACAGGGCGGGTCCGGGAAGCTGTTTTTT. It specifies CASRPGQGGSGKLFF.

This clonotype was detected many times. The V gene is TRBV12-3 or TRBV12-4, the J gene TRBJ2-3, with D possibly being TRBD1 (5 bases). V lost 10 bases, J lost 2 bases, and 13 bases lay in between. This CDR3 has 13 amino acids. The CDR3 loop is CATCTGFTDTQYF. The CDR3 region has the DNA TGTGCCACCTGTACAGGTTTCACAGATACGCAGTATTTT.